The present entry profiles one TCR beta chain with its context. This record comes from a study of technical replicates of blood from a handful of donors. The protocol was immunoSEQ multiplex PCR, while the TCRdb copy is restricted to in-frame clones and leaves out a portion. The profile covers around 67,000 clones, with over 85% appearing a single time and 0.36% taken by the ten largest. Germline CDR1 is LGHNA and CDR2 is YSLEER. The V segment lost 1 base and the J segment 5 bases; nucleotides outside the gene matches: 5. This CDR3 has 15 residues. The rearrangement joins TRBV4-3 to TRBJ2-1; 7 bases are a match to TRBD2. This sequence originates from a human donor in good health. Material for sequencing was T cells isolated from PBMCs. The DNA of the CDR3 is TGCGCCAGCAGCCAAGGCTATGGGACTAACAATGAGCAGTTCTTC. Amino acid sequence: CASSQGYGTNNEQFF.